This TCR beta chain is drawn from a study of T-cell reconstitution after alpha-beta-depleted transplantation in children. This clonotype was recorded many times. Library preparation (for TCRbeta) was performed with unique molecular identifiers. TCRdb recomputed calls from the PCR reads with MiXCR, one row per CDR3 protein. This sample carries around 100,000 distinct CDR3 sequences, over 6% of them seen once, and the ten largest clones take less than 20%. The ends were cut back, 2 bases at V and 4 bases at J, with 6 bases in the middle. Germline CDR1 is SGHRS and CDR2 is YFSETQ. The CDR3 totals 12 residues.

This chain connects TRBV5-1 to TRBJ2-5; D may be TRBD2 (6 bases). This receptor was obtained from a boy younger than 10 with acute lymphoblastic leukemia, due to receive a stem cell transplant. The source was PBMCs, collected before TCRalphabeta/CD19-depleted stem cell transplant. Here the CDR3 reads CASSLLAETQYF. As DNA, the CDR3 is TGCGCCAGCAGCTTACTAGCAGAGACCCAGTACTTC. The variable domain in full, with the rest retrieved from reference TRBV5-1 and TRBJ2-5, is KAGVTQTPRYLIKTRGQQVTLSCSPISGHRSVSWYQQTPGQGLQFLFEYFSETQRNKGNFPGRFSGRQFSNSRSEMNVSTLELGDSALYLCASSLLAETQYFGPGTRLLVL.